This T cell receptor beta chain derives from a study of spatial heterogeneity in lung cancer. Study results and caveats: Tumor T cells had an estimated coverage that came to 6% to 7.5% for alpha chains and 13% for beta chains. Mutation counts in tumors were tracked by counts of expanded intratumoral alpha and beta TCRs.

Each TCR cDNA molecule carried a unique molecular identifier. One entry per CDR3 protein results from TCRdb running MiXCR on the 5' RACE reads. The sample lists some 96,000 distinct CDR3 sequences; about 4.6% were seen once. Regarding this clonotype: No antigen is known for it.

V shed 1 base and J 4 bases; nucleotides not matched to a gene: 6. There are 15 residues in the CDR3. Germline lookup yields CDR1 SGHRS and CDR2 YFSETQ. As for time point: sample taken at primary tumor resection. Specimen: lung tumor tissue, collected at surgery. This TCR was recovered from a male donor with early-stage non-small cell lung cancer. The chain couples TRBV5-1 to TRBJ2-5; TRBD2 matches at 8 bases. CDR3 sequence reads: CASSLYAGGGETQYF. CDR3 DNA sequence: TGCGCCAGCAGCTTGTACGCGGGAGGCGGAGAGACCCAGTACTTC.